The 16 T cell receptor beta chains listed next were all sequenced from one sample in a study of blood T cells in healthy people across ages. A second PCR, run for roughly 7 to 11 cycles, used a sample-barcoded 5' primer plus a J-beta primer mix. TCRdb reprocessed the 5' RACE reads with MiXCR, giving one entry per CDR3 protein. The data show 1,800,000 or so distinct CDR3 sequences, about 39% seen once. The sequencing input was blood. These receptors were obtained from a human donor in good health.

This clonotype occurred a few times. The chain links TRBV7-8 to TRBJ2-7, with a tentative D call TRBD1 (5 bases). The germline V gene encodes CDR1 SGHVS and CDR2 FQNEAQ. Trimming removed 7 bases from V and 2 bases from J, with 12 bases in between. The CDR3 spans 13 residues. CDR3 region: CASMGLYTYEQYF. The DNA for the CDR3 is TGTGCCAGCATGGGGCTCTACACCTACGAGCAGTACTTC.

Comments on this clonotype: A junction boundary mismatches the germline segment, possibly from a read error. Here the CDR3 reads CAGSAEVSYNEQFF. The DNA for the CDR3 is TGTGCCGGCAGCGCCGAAGTCTCCTACAATGAGCAGTTCTTC. The chain uses TRBV11-1 and TRBJ2-1; no reliable D call. CDR1 is SGHAT and CDR2 is FQDESV in the germline V gene (reference sequence). This CDR3 comprises 14 residues.

This clonotype was counted only a few times. The chain carries TRBV11-3 and TRBJ2-1; tentatively, D is TRBD1 (5 bases). V lost 2 bases and J 7 bases, leaving 9 bases between the germline ends. The CDR3 totals 13 residues. CDR1 is SGHNT and CDR2 is YENEEA in the germline V gene. The CDR3 DNA is TGTGCCAGCAGCTTACAGCAGGGTAATGAGCAGTTCTTC. Its protein is CASSLQQGNEQFF.

V and J are TRBV7-2 and TRBJ2-7, with D possibly being TRBD1 (6 bases). The CDR3 is made up of 14 amino acids. The ends were cut back, 5 bases at V and 1 base at J, with 12 bases in the middle. The V gene's germline CDR1 is SGHTA and CDR2 FQGNSA. CDR3 nucleotide sequence: TGTGCCAGCAGCCCACGAGGACAGTCCTACGAGCAGTACTTC. This translates into CASSPRGQSYEQYF.

V is TRBV7-2 and J is TRBJ1-2, with 9 bases lining up with TRBD1. CDR3 length equals 15 residues. V was pared by 5 bases and J by 6 bases, with 10 bases of the junction left unmatched. Germline assignment: CDR1 SGHTA and CDR2 FQGNSA. CDR3: CASSISGTGIDGYTF. CDR3 in DNA: TGTGCCAGCAGCATATCCGGGACAGGGATTGATGGCTACACCTTC.

The chain combines TRBV7-2 with TRBJ1-2; D is unresolved. Per germline, CDR1 SGHTA and CDR2 FQGNSA. Trimming took off 1 base at V and 4 bases at J, with 7 bases between the two ends. The CDR3 length is 13 residues. The DNA for the CDR3 is TGTGCCAGCAGCTTAGTGCAGTTCTATGGCTACACCTTC. Encoded protein: CASSLVQFYGYTF.

The V call is TRBV6-5, the J call TRBJ1-2, with no clear D. In germline, CDR1 is MNHEY, CDR2 SVGAGI. The CDR3 sequence is 14 residues long. The germline V and J ends were trimmed by 2 bases and 4 bases, with 11 bases remaining between them. The CDR3 DNA reads TGTGCCAGCAGTTACGGAGGAGGATTCTATGGCTACACCTTC. This codes for CASSYGGGFYGYTF.

The table lists this clonotype with a few counts. This chain joins TRBV11-2 and TRBJ2-2; TRBD2 matches at 7 bases. Germline V gene lookup returns CDR1 SGHAT and CDR2 FQNNGV. CDR3 length equals 12 residues. V was clipped by 10 bases and J by 6 bases; unmatched bases: 5. The CDR3 DNA sequence: TGTGCCACCCTTGGGGGGGCCGGGGAGCTGTTTTTT. It yields the protein CATLGGAGELFF.

The chain combines TRBV7-2 with TRBJ2-1; D is perhaps TRBD2 (6 bases). CDR3 length: 14 residues. Germline values: CDR1 SGHTA, CDR2 FQGNSA. The V gene lost 1 base and the J gene lost 8 bases, with 12 bases spanning the gap. The CDR3 spells CASSLGGDSDEQFF. The CDR3 region has the DNA TGTGCCAGCAGCTTAGGCGGGGATAGCGATGAGCAGTTCTTC.

The sample holds one count of this clonotype. J is TRBJ1-1 and V is TRBV29-1, with 7 bases lining up with TRBD1. Germline CDR1 and CDR2: SQVTM and ANQGSEA. The CDR3 covers 13 residues. The V and J ends lost 7 bases and 4 bases, in that order; junction bases with no gene match: 9. CDR3 protein: CSALRGGRTEAFF. The CDR3 coding sequence is TGCAGCGCCTTAAGAGGGGGCCGCACTGAAGCTTTCTTT.

This sequence joins TRBV7-2 and TRBJ2-1, with TRBD1 matching 11 bases. Germline V lookup: CDR1 SGHTA, CDR2 FQGNSA. Trimming cost V 6 bases and J 0 bases; bases outside gene matches: 13. This CDR3 region has 19 residues. The CDR3 is CASRGPGQGVVGSYNEQFF. The CDR3 coding sequence is TGTGCCAGCAGGGGACCGGGACAGGGGGTAGTAGGCTCCTACAATGAGCAGTTCTTC.

This clonotype occurred a few times. The chain combines TRBV29-1 with TRBJ2-7, with D possibly matching TRBD1 (6 bases). CDR3 length equals 12 residues. With 8 bases removed from V and 2 bases from J, the gap between germline ends came to 13 bases. The germline gives CDR1 SQVTM, CDR2 ANQGSEA. As DNA, the CDR3 is TGCAGCTTCCGGGACACCACCTACGAGCAGTACTTC. It encodes CSFRDTTYEQYF.

The CDR3 nucleotides read TGCGCCAGCAGCACCGGCCCTGATCCCTACGAGCAGTACTTC. Amino acid sequence: CASSTGPDPYEQYF. This chain links TRBV5-1 with TRBJ2-7; D gene ambiguous. CDR1 is SGHRS and CDR2 is YFSETQ in the germline V gene. Trimming removed 4 bases at V and 2 bases at J, with 13 bases between. The CDR3 covers 14 residues.

The genes are TRBV7-9 and TRBJ1-4; unclear D gene. Germline V gene lookup returns CDR1 SEHNR and CDR2 FQNEAQ (reference sequence). V gave up 4 bases and J gave up 5 bases, with 11 bases separating them. This CDR3 spans 14 amino acids. Written as DNA, the CDR3 is TGTGCCAGCAGCTCCCCGCCGACCAATGAAAAACTGTTTTTT. This translates into CASSSPPTNEKLFF.

The J gene is TRBJ1-1, the V gene TRBV7-2, with TRBD1 as a possible D gene (5 bases). CDR1 and CDR2 (germline): SGHTA, FQGNSA. The CDR3 loop spans 14 amino acids. V lost 3 bases and J 4 bases, leaving 12 bases between the germline ends. The CDR3 DNA follows: TGTGCCAGCAGCTTGGACTGGGGGACCACTGAAGCTTTCTTT. It encodes CASSLDWGTTEAFF.

The chain couples TRBV4-3 to TRBJ2-1; 8 bases map to TRBD1. This CDR3 region has 16 residues. V lost 1 base to trimming and J lost 4 bases; unmatched junction nucleotides: 6. Germline lookup yields CDR1 LGHNA and CDR2 YSLEER. CDR3 DNA: TGCGCCAGCAGCCAAGGGACAGGGTATTCATACAATGAGCAGTTCTTC. Amino acids: CASSQGTGYSYNEQFF.